The 21 T cell receptor beta chains given below trace back to one sample, sequenced in a study of blood T cells in healthy people across ages. The use of a sample-barcoded 5' primer and a J-beta primer mix characterized a second PCR of roughly 7 to 12 cycles. TCRdb itself ran the 5' RACE reads through MiXCR, one entry per CDR3 protein. Here the sample spans about 1.5 million distinct CDR3 sequences, roughly 43% being singletons. The sample taken for sequencing was blood. Every receptor here comes from a young woman in good health.

V usage is TRBV4-3 and J usage is TRBJ2-7; TRBD2 aligns across 13 bases. Germline CDR1 LGHNA, CDR2 YSLEER. The CDR3 runs to 18 residues. The ends lost 4 bases at V and 3 bases at J; junction bases unmatched: 12. In DNA form, the CDR3 reads TGCGCCAGCAGCCGCGGGACTAGCGGGACCATACCCTTCTACGAGCAGTACTTC. This sequence encodes CASSRGTSGTIPFYEQYF.

The CDR3 nucleotides are TGTGCCAGCAGTCGAATCCCGGGAACAGGGGGTACTCAGCCCCAGCATTTT. It encodes CASSRIPGTGGTQPQHF. J is TRBJ1-5 and V is TRBV27; 8 nucleotides line up with TRBD1. With V trimmed by 5 bases and J by 6 bases, 15 bases remained unmatched. From germline, CDR1 is MNHEY and CDR2 SMNVEV (reference sequence). This CDR3 is 17 amino acids long.

This clonotype showed up just a few times. The CDR3 is CASSLYGQWGPDTQYF. CDR3 DNA sequence: TGTGCCAGCAGCTTATACGGTCAGTGGGGTCCCGATACGCAGTATTTT. The gene calls are TRBV7-9 and TRBJ2-3; D gene unclear. Germline V gene lookup returns CDR1 SEHNR and CDR2 FQNEAQ (reference sequence). Trimming pared 2 bases from V and 6 bases from J, leaving 18 bases between. This CDR3 has 16 amino acids.

CDR3 nucleotides: TGTGCCAGCAGTTCTCGGGACAGCGTTGAACGGGAGACCCAGTACTTC. Its protein is CASSSRDSVERETQYF. The V call is TRBV28, the J call TRBJ2-5; 7 bases map to TRBD1. V was clipped by 4 bases and J by 5 bases; unmatched bases: 13. Germline V gives CDR1 MDHEN, CDR2 SYDVKM. The CDR3 has 16 residues.

Ten or more counts support this clonotype. The chain has TRBV12-3 or TRBV12-4 and TRBJ1-2; 7 bases are shared with TRBD1. This CDR3 has 14 residues. The trim removed 5 bases at V and 4 bases at J, leaving 7 bases unmatched. CDR3 residues: CASSRQGVGYGYTF. CDR3 coding DNA: TGTGCCAGCAGTAGACAGGGCGTGGGCTATGGCTACACCTTC.

The CDR3 DNA follows: TGTGCCAGCGTTCGTGGAAAGACCCAGTACTTC. It yields the protein CASVRGKTQYF. V and J are TRBV7-2 and TRBJ2-5; D gene ambiguous. V was shortened by 8 bases and J by 6 bases, with 10 bases between the two germline ends. Germline V CDR1 and CDR2: SGHTA, FQGNSA. This CDR3 is built from 11 residues.

The V and J genes are TRBV20-1 and TRBJ1-2; D is possibly TRBD1 (5 bases). V was trimmed by 2 bases and J by 7 bases, leaving 23 bases between them. This CDR3 has 16 residues. Germline loops: CDR1 DFQATT, CDR2 SNEGSKA (reference sequence). CDR3: CSARRRDGAGLRGYTF. The CDR3 DNA reads TGCAGTGCTAGACGGCGGGACGGGGCCGGGCTCCGTGGCTACACCTTC.

J is TRBJ2-4 and V is TRBV20-1, with D possibly TRBD1 on 5 matching bases. Trimming removed 4 bases at V and 9 bases at J, with 13 bases between. In germline, CDR1 is DFQATT, CDR2 SNEGSKA (reference sequence). The CDR3 covers 12 residues. For the CDR3, the DNA is TGCAGTGCTAAGCGCCAGGGAAGCATTCAGTACTTC. Translated, it gives CSAKRQGSIQYF.

In the case of this clonotype: The junction does not match germline at one end; this may be a read error. This chain links TRBV12-3 or TRBV12-4 with TRBJ1-2, with TRBD1 identical over 10 bases. The CDR3 covers 14 residues. The CDR3 reads CASTNRDRGYDYTF. CDR3 coding DNA: TGTGCCAGCACTAACCGGGACAGGGGATATGACTACACCTTC.

The chain combines TRBV24-1 with TRBJ2-7; the D is unclear. Germline CDR1 and CDR2: KGHDR and SFDVKD. Trimming stripped 1 base from V and 8 bases from J, with 8 bases between. The CDR3 extends over 12 amino acids. The CDR3 region is CATSDFKAKQYF. In nucleotides, the CDR3 is TGTGCCACCAGTGATTTTAAGGCCAAGCAGTACTTC.

The genes are TRBV5-6 and TRBJ1-1; D gene ambiguous. The germline gives CDR1 SGHDT, CDR2 YYEEEE. V gave up 0 bases and J gave up 8 bases, with 14 bases separating them. The CDR3 spans 14 residues. The CDR3 reads CASSLAGFIEEAFF. CDR3 DNA sequence: TGTGCCAGCAGCTTGGCGGGGTTTATCGAGGAAGCTTTCTTT. Full variable domain (remainder filled in from reference TRBV5-6 and TRBJ1-1): DAGVTQSPTHLIKTRGQQVTLRCSPKSGHDTVSWYQQALGQGPQFIFQYYEEEERQRGNFPDRFSGHQFPNYSSELNVNALLLGDSALYLCASSLAGFIEEAFFGQGTRLTVV.

This chain links TRBV7-9 with TRBJ2-3; D is perhaps TRBD2 (5 bases). The CDR3 totals 14 residues. Germline CDR1 is SEHNR and CDR2 is FQNEAQ (reference sequence). The V gene lost 5 bases and the J gene lost 3 bases, with 12 bases spanning the gap. This CDR3 is CASSDGDLTDTQYF. The CDR3 DNA sequence: TGTGCCAGCAGCGACGGGGATCTTACAGATACGCAGTATTTT.

This clonotype was recorded a few times. V gene TRBV25-1 combines with J gene TRBJ2-4, with TRBD1 as a possible D gene (6 bases). The CDR3 runs to 17 residues. V was shortened by 7 bases and J by 1 base, with 20 bases between the two germline ends. Germline lookup yields CDR1 MGHDK and CDR2 SYGVNS. The CDR3, as DNA: TGTGCCAGCAACCTTGGGGCAGGGGTCTGGGCCAAAAACATTCAGTACTTC. Protein sequence: CASNLGAGVWAKNIQYF.

V and J are TRBV24-1 and TRBJ2-3; D is undetermined. Trimming stripped 6 bases from V and 4 bases from J, with 4 bases between. The CDR3 sequence is 11 residues long. CDR1 and CDR2 from the germline V gene are KGHDR and SFDVKD. CDR3 sequence (DNA): TGTGCCACCAGTATGTCAGATACGCAGTATTTT. The encoded protein is CATSMSDTQYF.

This clonotype turned up a few times. V gene TRBV6-5 combines with J gene TRBJ1-1; D unclear. Germline values: CDR1 MNHEY, CDR2 SVGAGI. Trimming took off 9 bases at V and 1 base at J, with 6 bases between the two ends. The CDR3 contains 11 residues. Here the CDR3 DNA reads TGTGCCAGTGAATGGAACACTGAAGCTTTCTTT. Translated: CASEWNTEAFF.

Regarding this clonotype: Germline is not matched at one junction end, which may reflect a read error. The chain carries TRBV4-1 and TRBJ2-5, with a tentative D call TRBD2 (6 bases). Germline V lookup: CDR1 MGHRA, CDR2 YSYEKL. The CDR3 totals 18 residues. The CDR3 bases are TGCGCCGGCAGCCAAGTTGCTAGCGTAAGCCTCTCCTACAATGAGCAGTACTTC. Amino acid sequence: CAGSQVASVSLSYNEQYF.

V usage is TRBV13 and J usage is TRBJ2-7; D is unclear. CDR1 PRHDT and CDR2 FYEKMQ come from the germline V gene (reference sequence). V was cut by 5 bases and J by 0 bases, with 17 bases left in between. The CDR3 covers 16 residues. CDR3 protein: CASSLTSGVGSYEQYF. CDR3 sequence (DNA): TGTGCCAGCAGCCTAACTTCGGGCGTTGGCTCCTACGAGCAGTACTTC.

In its sample, this clonotype was seen a few times. The rearrangement joins TRBV4-2 to TRBJ2-1, with TRBD2 matching over 7 bases. CDR3 length equals 18 residues. Looked up from germline, CDR1 is LGHNA and CDR2 is YNFKEQ. Trimming at V came to 0 bases and at J to 4 bases, leaving 12 bases not matched to a gene. The chain's CDR3 is CASSQDRASGRKYNEQFF. The CDR3 nucleotides are TGTGCCAGCAGCCAAGATCGCGCTAGCGGAAGAAAGTACAATGAGCAGTTCTTC.

Note on this clonotype: A read error may be the cause here, since a much bigger clone is one base away. This chain joins TRBV7-8 and TRBJ2-1; 11 bases align to TRBD2. The CDR3 consists of 15 residues. V dropped 0 bases and J dropped 12; count of bases not matched to a gene: 7. Germline CDR1 is SGHVS and CDR2 is FQNEAQ. Here the CDR3 DNA reads TGTGCCAGCAGCTTAGCTAGCGGGGGGGCACTCGTGCAGTTCTTC. Amino acid sequence: CASSLASGGALVQFF.

The chain has TRBV12-3 or TRBV12-4 and TRBJ1-2; D is uncertain. CDR3 length equals 17 residues. V was trimmed by 6 bases and J by 7 bases, leaving 27 bases between them. CDR3 nucleotides: TGTGCCAGCAGCCTCACGGCCCTGATATCCCTAAAAAGTGGCTACACCTTC. Protein product: CASSLTALISLKSGYTF.

In nucleotides, the CDR3 is TGTGCCAGCAGGACCGGACTAGCGGGAGTCAATGAGCAGTTCTTC. As protein: CASRTGLAGVNEQFF. The chain recombines TRBV6-2 or TRBV6-3 with TRBJ2-1, with 13 bases fitting TRBD2. Per the germline V gene, CDR1 is MNHEY and CDR2 is SVGEGT. The CDR3 extends over 15 amino acids. V lost 6 bases, J lost 6 bases, and 5 bases stayed unmatched.